In its sample, the clone carrying this T cell receptor (beta chain) was seen many times. The antigen is not known. Documented time point: newly diagnosed GD, antithyroid drugs for less than 3 months. Researchers made the TCR library from RNA that was extracted from PBMCs. The patient group derived from an endocrinology department in Xi'an, China. The data originate from a study of regulatory T cells in long-lasting Graves disease. General observations from the study: Lower TCR diversity characterized persistent Graves' patients relative to newly diagnosed patients.

The TCR beta library used iRepertoire HTBI primers with Arm-PCR amplification of CDR3. MiXCR, run by TCRdb on the multiplex PCR reads, gives a single entry per CDR3 protein. The sample yields some 460,000 distinct CDR3 sequences, under 20% seen once. This sample also appeared in a second study, on T cells in Graves' hyperthyroidism and ophthalmopathy.

The sample in question was peripheral blood mononuclear cells (PBMCs), obtained at new diagnosis, from a patient treated with antithyroid drugs. This TCR was recovered from a man in his forties with Graves disease.

CDR3 residues: CASSLGATDFNEQFF. The CDR3 coding sequence is TGTGCCAGCAGTTTAGGGGCGACTGATTTCAATGAGCAGTTCTTC. The rearrangement uses TRBV27 and TRBJ2-1; tentative D call: TRBD1 (5 bases). Germline CDR1 reads MNHEY; CDR2 reads SMNVEV (reference sequence). This CDR3 is 15 amino acids long. Trimming took off 2 bases at V and 6 bases at J, with 14 bases between the two ends.